This T cell receptor beta chain is drawn from a study of T cell repertoires in cytomegalovirus infection. Study-wide context: It was recently identified HLA-C-restricted and well-studied HLA-B-restricted CMV epitopes that the study used. Public TCR beta signatures were indicative of both CMV infection and a matching HLA type.

Germline V gene data show CDR1 as DFQATT and CDR2 as SNEGSKA (reference sequence). The J segment lost 6 bases and the V segment lost 0 bases, leaving 16 bases of the junction unmatched. The CDR3 has 17 residues. The sample holds a few counts of this clonotype. What it binds is unknown. Study-wide findings and caveats: Identification of carriers of CMV plus the relevant HLA was performed using cumulative public TCR beta family frequency. Clonotype analysis showed dominance of the ex vivo response by HLA-C-restricted CMV-specific TCR beta clonotypes.

TCRdb itself ran the reads through MiXCR, one entry per CDR3 protein. The table has about 770,000 distinct CDR3 sequences, about 27% seen once. This TCR was sampled from a human donor in good health (CMV status not recorded). Some clones in this sample may be carry-over from other donors' samples. Specimen: cultured CD8+ T cells from PBMCs, collected from culture after CMV antigen stimulation. The rearrangement uses TRBV20-1 and TRBJ1-2, with 7 bases fitting TRBD1. The CDR3 here is CSARDLLTGTVNHGYTF. In nucleotides, the CDR3 is TGCAGTGCTAGAGACCTCCTAACCGGGACAGTGAACCATGGCTACACCTTC.